These 9 T cell receptor beta chains came from one sample sequenced in a study of cytomegalovirus exposure and HLA in healthy donors. The PCR contained 60 Vbeta and 13 Jbeta primers. Sequenced by immunoSEQ multiplex PCR; TCRdb stores in-frame clones only, minus some. The sample holds about 140,000 clones, 75% seen once. Sequencing used PBMCs. These receptors were obtained from a man in his forties in good health and CMV-seronegative.

This chain uses TRBV9 with TRBJ2-2, with a tentative D call TRBD1 (6 bases). The CDR3 is 16 residues long. Germline V gives CDR1 SGDLS, CDR2 YYNGEE. The V end lost 0 bases, the J end lost 1 base, and 10 bases lay between the germline ends. The CDR3 DNA follows: TGTGCCAGCAGCGTAGTGGGACACAAGAACACCGGGGAGCTGTTTTTT. Its protein is CASSVVGHKNTGELFF.

The chain combines TRBV5-1 with TRBJ2-6, with a tentative D call TRBD1 (6 bases). Germline CDR1 and CDR2: SGHRS and YFSETQ. CDR3 size: 14 residues. V shed 7 bases and J shed 4 bases, with 12 bases lying between them. The CDR3 here is CASAPGTGANVLTF. In DNA, the CDR3 is TGCGCCAGCGCCCCTGGGACAGGGGCCAACGTCCTGACTTTC.

With regard to this clone: A junction boundary mismatches the germline segment, possibly from a read error. This rearrangement joins TRBV19 to TRBJ2-5; perhaps TRBD1 as D (5 bases). The DNA end is a closer match to TRBJ2-7, so the J assignment may be wrong. The CDR3 consists of 14 residues. Per germline, CDR1 LNHDA and CDR2 SQIVND (reference sequence). The CDR3: CASSTYQGSYEQYF. In DNA, the CDR3 is TGTGCCAGCAGTACCTACCAGGGCTCCTACGAGCAGTACTTC.

The chain is built from TRBV28 and TRBJ1-4, with D hard to call. The CDR3 runs 13 residues. V was pared by 6 bases and J by 7 bases, with 12 bases between. Germline CDR1 MDHEN, CDR2 SYDVKM. The CDR3 sequence: CASSPRLPEKLFF. The CDR3 DNA is TGTGCCAGCAGCCCGCGCCTGCCTGAAAAACTGTTTTTT. Using reference TRBV28 and TRBJ1-4 for the parts outside the CDR3, the full variable domain is DVKVTQSSRYLVKRTGEKVFLECVQDMDHENMFWYRQDPGLGLRLIYFSYDVKMKEKGDIPEGYSVSREKKERFSLILESASTNQTSMYLCASSPRLPEKLFFGSGTQLSVL.

The rearrangement uses TRBV7-9 and TRBJ2-7, with TRBD2 as a possible D gene (5 bases). With 2 bases removed from V and 0 bases from J, the gap between germline ends came to 17 bases. Per germline, CDR1 SEHNR and CDR2 FQNEAQ (reference sequence). The CDR3 is 17 residues long. The CDR3 sequence is CASSLSSGERYSYEQYF. The CDR3 coding sequence is TGTGCCAGCAGCTTATCTTCAGGCGAGCGGTACTCCTACGAGCAGTACTTC.

The rearrangement links TRBV11-2 to TRBJ1-6; 7 nucleotides line up with TRBD1. The V segment lost 1 base and the J segment 10 bases; nucleotides outside the gene matches: 7. This CDR3 is 15 amino acids long. Per germline, CDR1 SGHAT and CDR2 FQNNGV. CDR3 in amino acids: CASSLVHTGDSPLHF. In nucleotides, the CDR3 is TGTGCCAGCAGCTTAGTCCATACAGGGGACTCACCCCTCCACTTT.

The gene calls are TRBV2 and TRBJ2-5, with D perhaps TRBD2 (6 bases). Germline V lookup: CDR1 SNHLY, CDR2 FYNNEI. Trimming pared 8 bases from V and 5 bases from J, leaving 15 bases between. The CDR3 extends over 13 amino acids. The chain's CDR3 is CASLGGGRETQYF. The CDR3 coding sequence is TGTGCCAGCCTGGGGGGAGGTCGGGAGACCCAGTACTTC. The full variable domain, rest sourced from reference TRBV2 and TRBJ2-5, is EPEVTQTPSHQVTQMGQEVILRCVPISNHLYFYWYRQILGQKVEFLVSFYNNEISEKSEIFDDQFSVERPDGSNFTLKIRSTKLEDSAMYFCASLGGGRETQYFGPGTRLLVL.

V and J are TRBV5-6 and TRBJ2-5; 10 bases align to TRBD2. With 0 bases clipped from V and 4 bases from J, the junction kept 9 bases outside the gene matches. Germline V gene sequence: CDR1 SGHDT, CDR2 YYEEEE. The CDR3 contains 17 residues. CDR3: CASSLGSSGGFLETQYF. CDR3 nucleotide sequence: TGTGCCAGCAGCTTGGGGTCTAGCGGGGGATTCTTAGAGACCCAGTACTTC.

The chain recombines TRBV27 with TRBJ1-2, with TRBD1 matching over 8 bases. The junction had 2 bases not matched to a gene; V was cut back by 0 bases and J by 5 bases. Germline V gene lookup returns CDR1 MNHEY and CDR2 SMNVEV (reference sequence). CDR3 length: 14 amino acids. The CDR3 protein is CASSLSQGAYGYTF. CDR3 in DNA: TGTGCCAGCAGTTTATCTCAGGGGGCGTATGGCTACACCTTC.